A single sample is the source of the 23 T cell receptor beta chains below, sequenced in a study of shared clonotypes between healthy human individuals. Measured with immunoSEQ multiplex PCR; TCRdb has only the in-frame clones, and not every one. The repertoire holds 950,000 to 1,200,000 clones, approximately 80% seen once, with 0.89% in the top ten. Material for sequencing was memory CD4+ T cells from PBMCs. Noted subset: CD45RA-negative fraction. All receptors derive from a young man in good health. Some clones in this sample may be carry-over from other donors' samples.

On this clone itself: The same CDR3 is also encoded by other DNA sequences in this sample. This chain joins TRBV5-4 and TRBJ2-2, with D unresolved. CDR1 SGHNT and CDR2 YYREEE come from the germline V gene (reference sequence). This CDR3 is 14 amino acids long. The V and J ends lost 1 base and 2 bases respectively, with 6 bases between them. The CDR3 nucleotides read TGTGCCAGCAGCTTGAGTAGCAACACCGGGGAGCTGTTTTTT. Translation: CASSLSSNTGELFF.

This clone was observed a handful of times. J is TRBJ2-4 and V is TRBV9; 10 nucleotides align to TRBD2. In germline, CDR1 is SGDLS, CDR2 YYNGEE. J gave up 15 bases and V 3 bases, and 12 bases lay outside the gene matches. The CDR3 length is 14 residues. CDR3 in amino acids: CASSEGLADTSVYF. The CDR3 bases are TGTGCCAGCAGCGAAGGACTAGCGGATACGAGTGTGTACTTC.

V is TRBV5-5 and J is TRBJ1-5; no firm D call. The germline V gene encodes CDR1 SGHKS and CDR2 YYEKEE (reference sequence). CDR3 size: 13 residues. The CDR3 nucleotides read TGTGCTAGGGAGAATGGGGAAAGTCAGCCCCAGCATTTT. As protein: CARENGESQPQHF.

The rearrangement joins TRBV10-3 to TRBJ2-7; D is perhaps TRBD1 or TRBD2 (5 bases each). Trimming shortened V by 6 bases and J by 3 bases, and 15 bases separated the two germline ends. Germline lookup yields CDR1 ENHRY and CDR2 SYGVKD. There are 14 residues in the CDR3. CDR3 sequence reads: CAIRGTGRYYEQYF. The CDR3 nucleotides read TGTGCCATCAGAGGGACGGGACGTTACTACGAGCAGTACTTC.

J is TRBJ2-7 and V is TRBV10-2; D possibly matches TRBD1 or TRBD2 (5 bases each). The V gene's germline CDR1 is WSHSY and CDR2 SAAADI. The CDR3 is made up of 13 amino acids. Trimming removed 3 bases from V and 8 bases from J, with 14 bases in between. CDR3 region: CASSDGTRLQQYF. CDR3 DNA: TGCGCCAGCAGTGACGGGACCCGCCTTCAGCAGTACTTC.

The chain is built from TRBV30 and TRBJ1-2, with D possibly TRBD1 on 5 matching bases. V dropped 3 bases and J dropped 2 bases, with 16 bases sitting between them. Germline V gene sequence: CDR1 GTSNPN, CDR2 SVGIG (reference sequence). The CDR3 is made up of 15 amino acids. CDR3 sequence reads: CAWRPSGTPNYGYTF. In nucleotides, the CDR3 is TGTGCCTGGAGACCTTCCGGGACTCCCAACTATGGCTACACCTTC. Supplemented by reference TRBV30 and TRBJ1-2, the full variable domain reads SQTIHQWPATLVQPVGSPLSLECTVEGTSNPNLYWYRQAAGRGLQLLFYSVGIGQISSEVPQNLSASRPQDRQFILSSKKLLLSDSGFYLCAWRPSGTPNYGYTFGSGTRLTVV.

The chain joins TRBV19 to TRBJ2-5; D could derive from TRBD1 or TRBD2 (6 bases each). Trimming took 3 bases from V and 5 from J, leaving 22 bases between them. In germline, CDR1 is LNHDA, CDR2 SQIVND (reference sequence). This CDR3 comprises 17 residues. The CDR3 coding sequence is TGTGCCAGTAGTATTTCGGCAAGGGGGAGGTTAGAGGAGACCCAGTACTTC. It codes for CASSISARGRLEETQYF.

This clone is a singleton in its sample. The same CDR3 arises from other DNA sequences in this sample as well. The V call is TRBV5-1, the J call TRBJ2-7; 11 bases agree with TRBD2. This CDR3 has 15 amino acids. Trimming removed 2 bases from V and 3 bases from J; junction bases left unmatched: 4. The germline V gene encodes CDR1 SGHRS and CDR2 YFSETQ. The CDR3 loop reads CASSLTSGSGYEQYF. CDR3 coding DNA: TGCGCCAGCAGCTTAACTAGCGGGAGCGGCTACGAGCAGTACTTC.

V usage is TRBV4-1 and J usage is TRBJ2-1, with 13 bases identical to TRBD2. V was clipped by 4 bases and J by 4 bases; unmatched bases: 10. Germline V lookup: CDR1 MGHRA, CDR2 YSYEKL. The CDR3 is made up of 18 amino acids. CDR3 in amino acids: CASSRKDRTSGSYNEQFF. DNA for the CDR3: TGCGCCAGCAGCCGAAAAGATAGGACTAGCGGGAGTTACAATGAGCAGTTCTTC.

The chain recombines TRBV11-2 with TRBJ2-7, with no clear D. Germline V lookup: CDR1 SGHAT, CDR2 FQNNGV. V dropped 1 base and J dropped 7 bases, with 8 bases sitting between them. The CDR3 sequence is 12 residues long. The CDR3 loop is CASSLGVGEQYF. DNA for the CDR3: TGTGCCAGCAGCTTAGGGGTTGGGGAGCAGTACTTC.

This chain connects TRBV5-4 to TRBJ2-2; 10 positions match TRBD2. Trimming at V came to 1 base and at J to 7 bases, leaving 4 bases not matched to a gene. Germline-derived CDR1 and CDR2 are SGHNT and YYREEE (reference sequence). This CDR3 contains 15 residues. CDR3 DNA: TGTGCCAGCAGCTTGCTAGCGGGAGCTAGCGGGGAGCTGTTTTTT. As protein: CASSLLAGASGELFF.

This clone was found once. V gene TRBV2 combines with J gene TRBJ1-1; no clear D gene. The length of the CDR3 is 13 residues. V was shortened by 3 bases and J by 1 base, with 6 bases between the two germline ends. Germline assignment: CDR1 SNHLY and CDR2 FYNNEI. For the CDR3, the DNA is TGTGCCAGCAGTGACGAAGGGAACACTGAAGCTTTCTTT. This translates into CASSDEGNTEAFF.

V and J are TRBV28 and TRBJ1-5, with D possibly being TRBD1 (5 bases). Germline V gene data show CDR1 as MDHEN and CDR2 as SYDVKM. The V gene lost 8 bases and the J gene lost 0 bases, with 11 bases spanning the gap. There are 14 residues in the CDR3. CDR3 nucleotides: TGTGCCAGCTTTGAGGGGTTTAGCAATCAGCCCCAGCATTTT. This encodes CASFEGFSNQPQHF.

The chain recombines TRBV28 with TRBJ1-1; D is undetermined. CDR3 length equals 16 residues. The V gene's germline CDR1 is MDHEN and CDR2 SYDVKM. V lost 3 bases and J 1 base, leaving 15 bases between the germline ends. The CDR3 region is CASSFLDLQRNTEAFF. The CDR3 nucleotides read TGTGCCAGCAGTTTCTTGGATCTCCAAAGGAACACTGAAGCTTTCTTT.

The V call is TRBV6-5, the J call TRBJ2-1; tentatively, D is TRBD2 (6 bases). The germline gives CDR1 MNHEY, CDR2 SVGAGI. The V gene lost 2 bases and the J gene lost 9 bases, with 17 bases spanning the gap. The CDR3 extends over 15 amino acids. The CDR3 region has the DNA TGTGCCAGCAGTTACATCCAGCGGGCTTCTAGTGAGCAGTTCTTC. Translating it yields CASSYIQRASSEQFF.

The chain couples TRBV11-3 to TRBJ2-7, with TRBD1 matching 12 bases. Germline CDR1 and CDR2: SGHNT and YENEEA. V dropped 4 bases and J dropped 3; count of bases not matched to a gene: 4. The CDR3 runs 15 residues. The CDR3 is CASSSGQGAIYEQYF. Here the CDR3 DNA reads TGTGCCAGCAGCTCGGGACAGGGGGCTATCTACGAGCAGTACTTC. Based on the CDR3 plus reference TRBV11-3 and TRBJ2-7, the full variable domain is EAGVVQSPRYKIIEKKQPVAFWCNPISGHNTLYWYLQNLGQGPELLIRYENEEAVDDSQLPKDRFSAERLKGVDSTLKIQPAELGDSAVYLCASSSGQGAIYEQYFGPGTRLTVT.

V gene TRBV10-3 combines with J gene TRBJ2-5, with D unresolved. Germline CDR1 and CDR2: ENHRY and SYGVKD. V dropped 0 bases and J dropped 1 base, with 12 bases sitting between them. The CDR3 contains 16 residues. Here the CDR3 DNA reads TGTGCCATCAGTGAGTCCCCGTTAAGGACCCAAGAGACCCAGTACTTC. Protein sequence: CAISESPLRTQETQYF.

The chain is built from TRBV27 and TRBJ1-2, with TRBD1 identical over 7 bases. Germline V gives CDR1 MNHEY, CDR2 SMNVEV (reference sequence). V shed 5 bases and J 4 bases; nucleotides not matched to a gene: 10. This CDR3 is 15 amino acids long. As DNA, the CDR3 is TGTGCCAGCAGTCTTGGGACAGTCACAAGCTATGGCTACACCTTC. Protein product: CASSLGTVTSYGYTF.

The gene calls are TRBV18 and TRBJ2-7; TRBD1 matches at 8 bases. Per germline, CDR1 KGHSH and CDR2 LQKENI. V shed 3 bases, J shed 7 bases, and the junction held 5 bases outside the gene matches. The CDR3 runs 13 residues. DNA of the CDR3: TGTGCCAGCTCACCCCGGACAGGGTATGAGCAGTACTTC. It translates to CASSPRTGYEQYF.

The chain employs TRBV28 and TRBJ1-2; D gene uncertain. Germline lookup yields CDR1 MDHEN and CDR2 SYDVKM. The CDR3 consists of 13 residues. The V end was cut by 3 bases, the J end by 6 bases, with 11 bases between. The DNA for the CDR3 is TGTGCCAGCAGTTTTAGTAGGGAGGATGGCTACACCTTC. As protein: CASSFSREDGYTF.

J is TRBJ1-3 and V is TRBV7-2; D is unresolved. This CDR3 region has 13 residues. Per the germline V gene, CDR1 is SGHTA and CDR2 is FQGNSA. The V end was cut by 1 base, the J end by 6 bases, with 7 bases between. The CDR3 spells CASSLGTINTIYF. DNA for the CDR3: TGTGCCAGCAGCTTAGGGACGATAAACACCATATATTTT. The full variable domain, completed using reference TRBV7-2 and TRBJ1-3, is GAGVSQSPSNKVTEKGKDVELRCDPISGHTALYWYRQSLGQGLEFLIYFQGNSAPDKSGLPSDRFSAERTGGSVSTLTIQRTQQEDSAVYLCASSLGTINTIYFGEGSWLTVV.

For this clone: This sample includes further DNA sequences coding for the same CDR3. The V and J genes are TRBV6-5 and TRBJ2-4; no definite D call. This CDR3 has 11 residues. From germline, CDR1 is MNHEY and CDR2 SVGAGI. The V and J ends lost 0 bases and 8 bases respectively, with 2 bases between them. The CDR3, as DNA: TGTGCCAGCAGTTACTCACACATTCAGTACTTC. Protein sequence: CASSYSHIQYF.

V is TRBV9 and J is TRBJ2-7, with 8 bases lining up with TRBD1. The germline gives CDR1 SGDLS, CDR2 YYNGEE. The CDR3 runs 15 residues. Trimming cost V 0 bases and J 6 bases; bases outside gene matches: 8. The CDR3 DNA follows: TGTGCCAGCAGCGTAGCTCCCGGACAGGGTACCGAGCAGTACTTC. It translates to CASSVAPGQGTEQYF.